This TCR beta chain was sequenced in a study of CD8+CD57+ T cells in acquired aplastic anemia. General observations from the study: Between patients and controls, around 30 CD8+ CDR3 sequences were found in common.

Sequencing was done on patients that had shown CD8+CD57+ cell expansion by flow cytometry. Per the germline V gene, CDR1 is MNHNY and CDR2 is SVGAGI (reference sequence). The CDR3 has 12 residues. The study profiled TCR beta VDJ and CDR3 using genomic DNA as template. In TCRdb, the reads were re-called with MiXCR into one record per CDR3 protein. This sample has about 180,000 distinct CDR3 sequences, with 50% to 65% found just once. Concerning this clonotype: Antigen specificity is unknown. The germline gene is not matched at one end of the junction; a read error may be the cause.

Input material: sorted CD4+, CD8+, or CD8+CD57+ T cells (not recorded which) from PBMCs. The clonotype was recovered from a human donor with aplastic anemia. This chain joins TRBV6-6 and TRBJ2-7; 11 nucleotides match TRBD2. This CDR3 reads CATSLAGGEQYF. Written as DNA, the CDR3 is TGTGCCACCAGTCTAGCGGGGGGCGAGCAGTACTTC.